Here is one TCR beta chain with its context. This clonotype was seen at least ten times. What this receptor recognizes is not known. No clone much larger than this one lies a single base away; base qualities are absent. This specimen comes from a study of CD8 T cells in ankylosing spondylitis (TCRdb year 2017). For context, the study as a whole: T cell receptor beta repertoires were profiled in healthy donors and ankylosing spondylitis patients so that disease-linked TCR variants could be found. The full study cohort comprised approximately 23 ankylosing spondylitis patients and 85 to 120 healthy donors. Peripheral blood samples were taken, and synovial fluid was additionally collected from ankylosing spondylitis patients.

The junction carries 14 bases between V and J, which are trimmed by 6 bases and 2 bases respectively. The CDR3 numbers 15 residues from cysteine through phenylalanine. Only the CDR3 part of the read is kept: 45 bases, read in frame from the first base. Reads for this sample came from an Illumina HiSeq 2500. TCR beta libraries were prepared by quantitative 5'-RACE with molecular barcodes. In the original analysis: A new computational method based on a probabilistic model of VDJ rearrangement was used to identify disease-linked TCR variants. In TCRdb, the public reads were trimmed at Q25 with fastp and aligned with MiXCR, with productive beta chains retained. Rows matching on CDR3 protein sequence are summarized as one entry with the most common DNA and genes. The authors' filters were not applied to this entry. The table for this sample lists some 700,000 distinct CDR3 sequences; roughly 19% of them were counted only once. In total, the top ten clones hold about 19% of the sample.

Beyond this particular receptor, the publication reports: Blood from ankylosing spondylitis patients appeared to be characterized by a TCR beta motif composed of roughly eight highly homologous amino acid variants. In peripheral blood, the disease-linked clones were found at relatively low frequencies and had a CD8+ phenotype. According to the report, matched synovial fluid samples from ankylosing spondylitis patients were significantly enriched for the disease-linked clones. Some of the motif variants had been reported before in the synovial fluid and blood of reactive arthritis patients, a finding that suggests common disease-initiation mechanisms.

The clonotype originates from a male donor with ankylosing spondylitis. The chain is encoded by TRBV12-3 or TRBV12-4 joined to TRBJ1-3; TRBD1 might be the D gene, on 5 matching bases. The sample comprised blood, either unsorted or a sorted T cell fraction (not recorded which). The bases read TGTGCCAGCAGGGCCGATCCAGGGACTGGAAACACCATATATTTT. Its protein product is CASRADPGTGNTIYF.